Given below is one T cell receptor (beta chain) in context. Its cognate antigen is unknown. V lost 2 bases to trimming and J lost 6 bases, with 11 bases between them. This CDR3 has 14 residues. Germline V lookup: CDR1 MNHEY, CDR2 SVGEGT. A single record per CDR3 protein comes from TCRdb applying MiXCR to the RT-PCR reads. The sample lists about 780,000 distinct CDR3 sequences; roughly 18% were seen once. The sample is drawn from a study of response to subunit inactivated influenza vaccine. Study-wide results and limits: Few new T cells, the authors suggested, are recruited by each seasonal influenza vaccination.

The rearrangement joins TRBV6-2 or TRBV6-3 to TRBJ2-1; the D is unclear. The sequencing used PBMCs from blood, collected around 5 days after vaccination. The TCR comes from a man aged 50 to 60 who received an inactivated influenza vaccine. In DNA, the CDR3 is TGTGCCAGCAGTTACCGTAGGGTTAGCAATGAGCAGTTCTTC. It codes for CASSYRRVSNEQFF.